This T cell receptor (beta chain) stems from a study of T cell responses to AZD1222 COVID-19 vaccine. General study results and limits: Nearly half of spike-specific TCRs reportedly target variant regions that are unmutated in the B.1.351 and B.1.1.7 variants. Repertoire sampling happened only post peak T cell response.

Trimming left V 5 bases short and J 4 bases short, with 17 bases between. The CDR3 has 15 residues. Looked up from germline, CDR1 is SEHNR and CDR2 is FQNEAQ (reference sequence). TCRdb's table, derived via immunoSEQ multiplex PCR, lists solely in-frame clones and lacks some. The sample lists about 120,000 clones, 85% to 95% occurring once. It was second doses at about 4 or about 12 weeks that were pooled. With regard to this clone: Its specificity is not known.

The rearrangement joins TRBV7-9 to TRBJ2-5; TRBD1 is a possible D gene (8 bases). This specimen consisted of peripheral blood, obtained 28 days after the second AZD1222 dose. This TCR derives from an adult who received the AZD1222 COVID-19 vaccine. The CDR3 spells CASSQGAGEVETQYF. The CDR3 nucleotides are TGTGCCAGCAGCCAGGGGGCGGGAGAAGTAGAGACCCAGTACTTC.